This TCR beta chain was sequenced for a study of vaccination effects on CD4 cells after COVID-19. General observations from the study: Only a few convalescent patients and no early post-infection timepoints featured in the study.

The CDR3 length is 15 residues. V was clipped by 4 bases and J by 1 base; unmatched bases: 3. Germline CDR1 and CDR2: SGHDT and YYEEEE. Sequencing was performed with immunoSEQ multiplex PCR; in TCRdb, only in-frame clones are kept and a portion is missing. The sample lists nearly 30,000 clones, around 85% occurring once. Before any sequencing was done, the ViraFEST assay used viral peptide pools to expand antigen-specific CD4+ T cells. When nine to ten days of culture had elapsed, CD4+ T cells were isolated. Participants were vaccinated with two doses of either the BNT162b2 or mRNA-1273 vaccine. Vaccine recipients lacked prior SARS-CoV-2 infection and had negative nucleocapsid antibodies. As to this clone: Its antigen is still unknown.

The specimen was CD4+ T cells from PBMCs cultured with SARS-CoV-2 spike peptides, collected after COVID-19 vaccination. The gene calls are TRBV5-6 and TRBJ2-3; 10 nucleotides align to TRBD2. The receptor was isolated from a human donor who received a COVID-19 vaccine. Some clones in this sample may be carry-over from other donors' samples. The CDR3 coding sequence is TGTGCCAGCAGCCTGCTAGCGGGGGGCACAGATACGCAGTATTTT. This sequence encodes CASSLLAGGTDTQYF.